This T cell receptor beta chain was obtained from a study of spatial heterogeneity in lung cancer. Points from the study as a whole: Ubiquitous expanded tumor TCRs were observed in blood more at resection than follow-up.

The CDR3 is made up of 15 amino acids. The germline V gene encodes CDR1 SGHAT and CDR2 FQNNGV. The V and J ends lost 6 bases and 1 base respectively, with 12 bases between them. Noted time point: sample taken at primary tumor resection. Samples were obtained from 70 or so donors, all untreated early-stage non-small cell lung cancer patients. From the 5' RACE reads, TCRdb called clonotypes with MiXCR, one entry per CDR3 protein. Here the sample spans 35,000 to 45,000 distinct CDR3 sequences, less than 9% being singletons. This clonotype was observed a few times. Its specificity is unknown. Sequencing used PBMCs, obtained at surgery. V usage is TRBV11-2 and J usage is TRBJ2-2; possibly TRBD1 for D (6 bases). The receptor's source is a female donor with early-stage non-small cell lung cancer. For the CDR3, the DNA is TGTGCCAGCAGGAGGGCAGGGGTGAACACCGGGGAGCTGTTTTTT. Translation gives CASRRAGVNTGELFF.